The sequence of this T cell receptor beta chain was determined in a study of blood T cell repertoires in COVID-19. Profiling relied on immunoSEQ multiplex PCR, and the TCRdb table lists in-frame clones only, not all of them. The table records around 95,000 clones, over 65% of them present only once. This clone appeared a single time. Germline-derived CDR1 and CDR2 are SGHRS and YFSETQ. The CDR3 spans 15 residues. V lost 0 bases and J 3 bases, leaving 11 bases between the germline ends. The sequence came from a human donor in a cohort sampled during active COVID-19. Sequencing used peripheral blood. The rearrangement uses TRBV5-1 and TRBJ2-3, with D possibly being TRBD1 (6 bases). The CDR3, as DNA: TGCGCCAGCAGCTTGGCAGGGGCGCTGACAGATACGCAGTATTTT. As protein: CASSLAGALTDTQYF.